This paragraph reports one T cell receptor beta chain. Its antigen is currently unknown. The data derive from a study of T cell repertoires in cytomegalovirus infection. Study-wide background: Public TCR beta signatures were indicative of both CMV infection and a matching HLA type.

TCRdb recomputed calls from the reads with MiXCR, one row per CDR3 protein. Counted here are about 250,000 distinct CDR3 sequences, about 7% occurring once; the ten biggest clones make up 5.5% to 8%. Germline-derived CDR1 and CDR2 are MNHNY and SVGAGI (reference sequence). V lost 7 bases, J lost 8 bases, and 20 bases lay in between. The CDR3 is 14 amino acids. Study-level findings and limits: Carriers of CMV and the relevant HLA type were discriminated by public TCR beta frequency. Dominating the ex vivo response were HLA-C-restricted CMV-specific TCR beta clonotypes.

This receptor was identified in a human donor in good health (CMV status not recorded). Some clones in this sample may be carry-over from other donors' samples. The chain recombines TRBV6-6 with TRBJ1-2, with D possibly being TRBD1 (5 bases). Sequencing input: PBMCs. The CDR3 region has the DNA TGTGCCAGCATTCTGACTGGGGGAGAGGAGGGCTACACCTTC. It encodes CASILTGGEEGYTF.